This TCR beta chain was identified during a study of blood T cell repertoires in COVID-19. Study-wide background: Italy, Spain and the United States were the sources of the convalescent and acute COVID-19 samples.

In germline, CDR1 is SGHAT, CDR2 FQDESV (reference sequence). The CDR3 runs to 14 residues. Trimming removed 5 bases from V and 4 bases from J; junction bases left unmatched: 7. TCRdb's copy holds only in-frame clones and misses some; the assay was immunoSEQ multiplex PCR. The sample has about 150,000 clones, roughly nine tenths seen once. The sequence was collected from a woman aged 55-75 years with active or convalescent COVID-19. Sequences were obtained from peripheral blood. The chain combines TRBV11-1 with TRBJ1-2; 7 bases fit TRBD1. CDR3 sequence: CASSRGQDLYGYTF. DNA for the CDR3: TGTGCCAGCAGCAGAGGACAGGATCTCTATGGCTACACCTTC.